The table lists the clone carrying this TCR beta chain with many counts. The antigen is unknown. This entry comes from a study of blood T cells in healthy people across ages. Unmatched junction bases numbered 7, after V lost 5 bases and J lost 2 bases. The CDR3 contains 16 residues. Germline-derived CDR1 and CDR2 are MGHRA and YSYEKL. Study-level points and caveats: Per million T cells, TCR beta diversity dropped about linearly as age rose.

The second PCR ran roughly 6 to 11 cycles with a sample-barcoded 5' primer and J-beta primers. Via MiXCR, TCRdb re-called the 5' RACE reads, giving one row per CDR3 protein. The table includes roughly 1 million distinct CDR3 sequences, 20% to 25% detected once. The sample also formed part of further work on T cells of mothers and their children. As that study records: Healthy Caucasian mothers, a few in number, and their six children were the donors. Compared with unrelated pairs, related mother-child pairs had slightly higher, non-significant overlap. Clones that were microchimeric and persistent were not detected among T cells.

This rearrangement joins TRBV4-1 to TRBJ2-5, with 11 bases identical to TRBD2. The clonotype was recovered from a girl aged 2 to 10 in good health. Sequences were obtained from blood. This chain's CDR3 is CASSKTSGVQQETQYF. CDR3 coding DNA: TGCGCCAGCAGCAAGACTAGCGGGGTTCAACAAGAGACCCAGTACTTC.